This T cell receptor beta chain was documented in a study of response to subunit inactivated influenza vaccine. The CDR3 has 16 amino acids. The J segment lost 4 bases and the V segment lost 7 bases, leaving 10 bases of the junction unmatched. Germline V gene sequence: CDR1 SQVTM, CDR2 ANQGSEA. Each CDR3 protein gets one entry after TCRdb re-called the RT-PCR reads with MiXCR. The table shows some 500,000 distinct CDR3 sequences, with 10% to 15% occurring only once. Study-wide results and limits: The authors put forward the suggestion that each seasonal influenza vaccination may bring in only a limited number of new T cells.

As concerns this clonotype: Its antigen is unknown.

The sequence derives from a man aged 50 or older who received an inactivated influenza vaccine. This chain connects TRBV29-1 to TRBJ2-1, with 13 bases lining up with TRBD2. The sample here was PBMCs from blood, taken roughly 45 days after vaccination. Written as DNA, the CDR3 is TGCAGCGGCACAATCACTAGCGGGAGGGTGTACAATGAGCAGTTCTTC. Translation gives CSGTITSGRVYNEQFF.